The 25 T cell receptor beta chains reported below all come from one sample, sequenced in a study of control samples from healthy donors and cancer patients. Here immunoSEQ multiplex PCR was the method, and the copy in TCRdb shows in-frame clones only, minus some. The sample yields 63,000 or so clones, 84% seen once. Sequenced sample: blood. These TCRs come from a man aged 50-59 years in good health.

CDR3 in amino acids: CASSSPSGGHPQYF. The CDR3 DNA sequence: TGTGCCAGCAGTTCCCCAAGCGGGGGGCACCCCCAGTACTTC. This chain links TRBV6-2 or TRBV6-3 with TRBJ2-5; the match to TRBD2 covers 9 bases. In germline, CDR1 is MNHEY, CDR2 SVGEGT. The CDR3 is 14 amino acids. Losses at the gene ends were 4 bases for V and 9 bases for J; bases not matched to a gene: 9.

J is TRBJ2-1 and V is TRBV4-1; possibly TRBD2 for D (7 bases). Germline loops: CDR1 MGHRA, CDR2 YSYEKL. Between the trimmed V and J ends, which lost 6 bases and 2 bases, there was a span of 20 bases. The CDR3 runs 17 residues. The DNA for the CDR3 is TGCGCCAGCAGTTCGCCTCGGGGGGCGATCCCCTACAATGAGCAGTTCTTC. Amino acids: CASSSPRGAIPYNEQFF.

This chain connects TRBV27 to TRBJ2-7, with 10 bases aligning to TRBD2. Germline trimming cut 5 bases from V and 2 bases from J; bases unmatched to any gene: 3. This CDR3 is built from 14 residues. CDR1 MNHEY and CDR2 SMNVEV come from the germline V gene (reference sequence). CDR3: CASSRLAGTYEQYF. The CDR3 DNA is TGTGCCAGCAGTCGACTAGCGGGTACCTACGAGCAGTACTTC.

Concerning this clone: Other nucleotide sequences from this sample produce the same CDR3. This sequence joins TRBV9 and TRBJ2-1, with TRBD2 matching 12 bases. CDR3 length: 16 amino acids. The V gene end was trimmed by 4 bases and the J gene end by 7 bases; junction bases not matched to a gene: 9. Germline V gene data show CDR1 as SGDLS and CDR2 as YYNGEE. CDR3 DNA: TGTGCCAGCAGCTCGCGGACTAGCGGGGTTAGGAATGAGCAGTTCTTC. It is translated as CASSSRTSGVRNEQFF.

On this clone: A read error may account for a junction end that differs from germline. The genes are TRBV5-4 and TRBJ1-2; TRBD1 might be the D (6 bases). The CDR3 runs 15 residues. CDR1 SGHNT and CDR2 YYREEE come from the germline V gene (reference sequence). DNA of the CDR3: TGTGCCAGCAGGTTGGGGGGGGCGCGTAACTATGGCTACACCTTC. Translated, it gives CASRLGGARNYGYTF.

The J gene is TRBJ1-1, the V gene TRBV18; no definite D call. The CDR3 totals 13 residues. Germline CDR1 KGHSH, CDR2 LQKENI. Trimming took off 2 bases at V and 10 bases at J, with 14 bases between the two ends. In nucleotides, the CDR3 is TGTGCCAGCTCACCAGACGGGCAAGTGGGAGCTTTCTTT. Protein sequence: CASSPDGQVGAFF.

The chain is built from TRBV4-3 and TRBJ2-3; 10 nucleotides line up with TRBD1. The germline V gene has CDR1 LGHNA and CDR2 YSLEER. This CDR3 is 18 amino acids long. The junction had 8 bases not matched to a gene; V was cut back by 1 base and J by 1 base. The DNA of the CDR3 is TGCGCCAGCAGCCAAGCCTTGACAGGGGGCACCGGCACAGATACGCAGTATTTT. Residues: CASSQALTGGTGTDTQYF.

The chain recombines TRBV10-3 with TRBJ1-6, with D possibly TRBD1 on 6 matching bases. In germline, CDR1 is ENHRY, CDR2 SYGVKD. The CDR3 covers 15 residues. With 6 bases removed from V and 12 bases from J, the gap between germline ends came to 21 bases. The DNA of the CDR3 is TGTGCCATCAGACCGCAACTCAGGGGAGGCGGACCCCTCCACTTT. Translation: CAIRPQLRGGGPLHF.

CDR3 nucleotides: TGTGCCAGCAGCCAAGCCCCGATAAGTAGCGGGAACACCGGGGAGCTGTTTTTT. It codes for CASSQAPISSGNTGELFF. The chain uses TRBV4-2 and TRBJ2-2; a possible D gene is TRBD2 (6 bases). CDR3 length: 18 residues. The ends were cut back, 1 base at V and 1 base at J, with 16 bases in the middle. In germline, CDR1 is LGHNA, CDR2 YNFKEQ.

V usage is TRBV7-2 and J usage is TRBJ2-5; TRBD2 matches 11 bases. CDR1 SGHTA and CDR2 FQGNSA come from the germline V gene. CDR3 length equals 14 residues. Trimming cost V 5 bases and J 4 bases; bases outside gene matches: 3. The DNA of the CDR3 is TGTGCCAGCAGCAGGACTAGCGGGCGAGAGACCCAGTACTTC. Amino acid sequence: CASSRTSGRETQYF.

DNA of the CDR3: TGTGCCAGTAGTCCAAGGGAGCATAACACCGGGGAGCTGTTTTTT. Translating it yields CASSPREHNTGELFF. J is TRBJ2-2 and V is TRBV19, with D maybe TRBD2 (5 bases). CDR3 length: 15 residues. Germline V gene sequence: CDR1 LNHDA, CDR2 SQIVND (reference sequence). Trimming took 5 bases from V and 2 from J, leaving 12 bases between them.

V is TRBV6-5 and J is TRBJ1-2; D uncertain. This CDR3 region has 13 residues. Germline CDR1 is MNHEY and CDR2 is SVGAGI. With 4 bases removed from V and 7 bases from J, the gap between germline ends came to 13 bases. The CDR3 DNA is TGTGCCAGCAGTTTGCGGGCGGGGTCTGGCTACACCTTC. Protein: CASSLRAGSGYTF.

The chain has TRBV6-2 or TRBV6-3 and TRBJ2-7; D is uncertain. Germline CDR1 MNHEY, CDR2 SVGEGT. Trimming removed 0 bases from V and 3 bases from J, with 6 bases in between. This CDR3 has 13 residues. This CDR3 reads CASSYSRSYEQYF. The CDR3 DNA reads as TGTGCCAGCAGTTACTCGCGAAGCTACGAGCAGTACTTC.

V usage is TRBV6-5 and J usage is TRBJ1-5; D might be TRBD1 (6 bases). Germline assignment: CDR1 MNHEY and CDR2 SVGAGI. V was trimmed by 6 bases and J by 5 bases, leaving 14 bases between them. CDR3 length equals 14 residues. The CDR3 protein is CASRDRDKHQPQHF. In DNA, the CDR3 is TGTGCCAGCAGGGACCGGGACAAACATCAGCCCCAGCATTTT.

The chain is built from TRBV19 and TRBJ2-7; perhaps TRBD2 as D (6 bases). CDR3 length equals 12 residues. V was cut by 6 bases and J by 9 bases, with 15 bases left in between. Germline V gives CDR1 LNHDA, CDR2 SQIVND (reference sequence). CDR3 loop: CASSLKWGGQYF. As DNA, the CDR3 is TGTGCCAGTAGCCTCAAGTGGGGAGGGCAGTACTTC.

The chain uses TRBV5-4 and TRBJ2-3; TRBD2 aligns across 9 bases. The V gene's germline CDR1 is SGHNT and CDR2 YYREEE (reference sequence). The V and J ends lost 2 bases and 4 bases, in that order; junction bases with no gene match: 5. The CDR3 contains 15 residues. This CDR3 reads CASSFSGGEADTQYF. DNA of the CDR3: TGTGCCAGCAGCTTTAGCGGGGGTGAGGCAGATACGCAGTATTTT. The full variable domain, its missing parts supplied by reference TRBV5-4 and TRBJ2-3, is ETGVTQSPTHLIKTRGQQVTLRCSSQSGHNTVSWYQQALGQGPQFIFQYYREEENGRGNFPPRFSGLQFPNYSSELNVNALELDDSALYLCASSFSGGEADTQYFGPGTRLTVL.

The V call is TRBV30, the J call TRBJ1-1; D is possibly TRBD1 (6 bases). Germline V CDR1 and CDR2: GTSNPN, SVGIG (reference sequence). With 1 base removed from V and 5 bases from J, the gap between germline ends came to 8 bases. The CDR3 covers 12 residues. Here the CDR3 reads CAWSGGTTEAFF. The CDR3 DNA reads as TGTGCCTGGAGTGGCGGGACAACTGAAGCTTTCTTT.

The chain employs TRBV20-1 and TRBJ1-1, with D perhaps matching TRBD1 (5 bases). CDR1 is DFQATT and CDR2 is SNEGSKA in the germline V gene (reference sequence). V was clipped by 3 bases and J by 4 bases, with 18 bases between them. This CDR3 contains 15 residues. This CDR3 reads CSASGGAGLSTEAFF. CDR3 DNA: TGCAGTGCTAGTGGCGGGGCAGGGTTAAGCACTGAAGCTTTCTTT.

The chain employs TRBV6-2 or TRBV6-3 and TRBJ2-5, with 8 bases that match TRBD1. The CDR3 spans 15 residues. The J segment lost 5 bases and the V segment lost 4 bases, leaving 9 bases of the junction unmatched. Germline CDR1 and CDR2: MNHEY and SVGEGT. CDR3 coding DNA: TGTGCCAGCAGTTCTCCCGCCAGGGGGCTGGAGACCCAGTACTTC. Its translation: CASSSPARGLETQYF.

The chain employs TRBV7-6 and TRBJ2-1; 14 nucleotides match TRBD2. From germline, CDR1 is SGHVS and CDR2 FNYEAQ. The CDR3 spans 20 residues. The V and J ends lost 0 bases and 6 bases, in that order; junction bases with no gene match: 13. CDR3 loop: CASSLAWGTSGREVFNEQFF. CDR3 nucleotide sequence: TGTGCCAGCAGCTTAGCTTGGGGGACTAGCGGGAGAGAGGTTTTCAATGAGCAGTTCTTC. The full variable domain, in which reference TRBV7-6 and TRBJ2-1 provide the parts outside the CDR3, is GAGVSQSPRYKVTKRGQDVALRCDPISGHVSLYWYRQALGQGPEFLTYFNYEAQQDKSGLPNDRFSAERPEGSISTLTIQRTEQRDSAMYRCASSLAWGTSGREVFNEQFFGPGTRLTVL.

The chain uses TRBV7-3 and TRBJ2-2; the D is unclear. The V gene's germline CDR1 is SGHTA and CDR2 FQGTGA. There are 15 residues in the CDR3. The V gene lost 2 bases and the J gene lost 0 bases, with 7 bases spanning the gap. The CDR3 here is CASSLGRTNTGELFF. CDR3 bases: TGTGCCAGCAGCTTAGGCCGTACGAACACCGGGGAGCTGTTTTTT.

The CDR3 sequence is CASSFQGKDLPPQSEQFF. The CDR3 nucleotides read TGTGCCAGCAGTTTTCAAGGGAAGGACCTCCCCCCCCAATCTGAGCAGTTCTTC. V and J are TRBV28 and TRBJ2-1; D remains ambiguous. Trimming removed 3 bases from V and 9 bases from J, with 27 bases in between. Germline V gives CDR1 MDHEN, CDR2 SYDVKM. This CDR3 contains 18 residues.

This sequence joins TRBV12-3 or TRBV12-4 and TRBJ1-1, with a weak D call TRBD1 (5 bases). V was clipped by 5 bases and J by 11 bases, with 18 bases between them. The CDR3 consists of 13 residues. The CDR3 sequence is CASSPGTAVKAFF. DNA for the CDR3: TGTGCCAGCAGTCCCGGGACTGCCGTGAAGGCTTTCTTT.

The rearrangement uses TRBV24-1 and TRBJ2-6; TRBD1 might be the D (6 bases). This CDR3 region has 16 residues. Germline assignment: CDR1 KGHDR and CDR2 SFDVKD. V dropped 6 bases and J dropped 0 bases, with 11 bases sitting between them. The CDR3 region is CATSHRAGSGANVLTF. The CDR3 nucleotides are TGTGCCACCAGTCACAGGGCAGGCTCTGGGGCCAACGTCCTGACTTTC.

The J gene is TRBJ2-1, the V gene TRBV5-1; D not certain. The CDR3 consists of 16 residues. Trimming cost V 0 bases and J 1 base, with 11 bases left between them. Germline V gives CDR1 SGHRS, CDR2 YFSETQ. The CDR3 reads CASSLAEVVSYNEQFF. In DNA, the CDR3 is TGCGCCAGCAGCTTGGCCGAAGTGGTTTCCTACAATGAGCAGTTCTTC.